The source of this T cell receptor beta chain is a study of CD8 T cells in Susac syndrome. Regarding the study as a whole: Regarding the TCR sequencing and HLA analysis, the study admitted that a relatively small number of individuals were involved.

As regards this clonotype: Its antigen is undetermined.

An amount of RNA that ranged from roughly 0.5 to 1 ug was reverse transcribed with random hexamers. Amplification of TCR beta CDR3 was carried out by immunoSEQ multiplex PCR, which covered 54 Vbeta and 13 Jbeta segments. TCRdb re-called the immunoSEQ multiplex PCR reads with MiXCR, one entry per CDR3 protein. The sample lists 200,000 or so distinct CDR3 sequences; about 95% were seen once. This TCR was recovered from a human donor with multiple sclerosis. Sequencing was carried out using CD4+ T cells from PBMCs.

The CDR3 sequence is CSARHSGLAYEQYF. CDR3 coding DNA: TGCAGTGCTAGACATAGCGGGCTCGCCTACGAGCAGTACTTC. The gene calls are TRBV20-1 and TRBJ2-7; 7 bases align to TRBD2. V shed 2 bases and J 2 bases; nucleotides not matched to a gene: 6. The CDR3 is 14 residues long. Per germline, CDR1 DFQATT and CDR2 SNEGSKA (reference sequence).